Sequencing of this T cell receptor beta chain was carried out in a study of cytomegalovirus exposure and HLA in healthy donors. For the study at large: HLA-typed donors contributed 80 million to 85 million unique TCRs, which were held in an early data release.

The PCR used 60 Vbeta and 13 Jbeta primers. Sequenced by immunoSEQ multiplex PCR; TCRdb stores in-frame clones only, minus some. The repertoire holds 35,000 to 45,000 clones, with approximately 70% as singletons. Concerning this clone itself: Its antigen is not identified.

Germline lookup yields CDR1 ENHRY and CDR2 SYGVKD. V was clipped by 0 bases and J by 5 bases, with 12 bases between them. This CDR3 has 15 amino acids. Whole-study results and caveats: The authors excluded some V segments, including TRBV6-2 and TRBV6-3, as indistinguishable. In a later analysis, HLA-associated beta chains showed higher expansion and lower generation probabilities than comparable chains.

The J gene is TRBJ2-3, the V gene TRBV10-3; weak D call: TRBD1 (6 bases). The material sequenced was PBMCs. The source of this sequence is a man aged 30 to 39 in good health and CMV-seronegative. DNA for the CDR3: TGTGCCATCAGTGAGTCGTACGGGGACATAGATACGCAGTATTTT. Encoded protein: CAISESYGDIDTQYF.